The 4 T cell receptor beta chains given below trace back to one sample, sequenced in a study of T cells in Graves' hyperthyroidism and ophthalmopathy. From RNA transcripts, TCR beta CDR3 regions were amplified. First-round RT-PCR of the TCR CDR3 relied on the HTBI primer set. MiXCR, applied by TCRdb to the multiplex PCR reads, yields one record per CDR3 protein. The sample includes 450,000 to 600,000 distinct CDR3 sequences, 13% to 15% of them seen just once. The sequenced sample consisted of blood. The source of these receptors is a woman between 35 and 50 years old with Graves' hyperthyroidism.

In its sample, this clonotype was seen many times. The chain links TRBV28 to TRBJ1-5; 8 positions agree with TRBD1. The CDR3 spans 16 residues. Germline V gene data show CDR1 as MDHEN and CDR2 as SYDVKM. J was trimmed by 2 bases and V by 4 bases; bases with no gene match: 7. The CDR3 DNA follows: TGTGCCAGCAGTTCCTCCCTGACAGGGGGCAATCAGCCCCAGCATTTT. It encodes CASSSSLTGGNQPQHF.

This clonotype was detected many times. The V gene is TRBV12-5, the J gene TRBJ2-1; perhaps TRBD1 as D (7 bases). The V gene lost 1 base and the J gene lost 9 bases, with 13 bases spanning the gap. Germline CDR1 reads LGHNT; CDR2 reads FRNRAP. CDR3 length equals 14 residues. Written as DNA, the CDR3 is TGTGCTAGTGGTTTGGCCCACCAGGGGGGTGAGCAGTTCTTC. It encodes CASGLAHQGGEQFF.

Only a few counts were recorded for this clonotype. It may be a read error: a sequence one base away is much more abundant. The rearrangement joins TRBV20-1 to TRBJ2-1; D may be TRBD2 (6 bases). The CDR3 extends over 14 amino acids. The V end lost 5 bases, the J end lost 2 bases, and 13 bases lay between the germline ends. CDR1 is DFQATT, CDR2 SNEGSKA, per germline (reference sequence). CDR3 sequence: CSALSGTAYNEQFF. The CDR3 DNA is TGCAGTGCTTTATCCGGGACTGCCTACAATGAGCAGTTCTTC.

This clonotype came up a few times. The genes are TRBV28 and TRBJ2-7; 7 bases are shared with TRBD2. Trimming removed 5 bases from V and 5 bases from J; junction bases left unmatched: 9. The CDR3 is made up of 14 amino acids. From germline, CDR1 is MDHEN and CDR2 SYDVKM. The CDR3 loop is CASSPSGGGDEQYF. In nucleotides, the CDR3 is TGTGCCAGCAGTCCTTCCGGGGGAGGGGACGAGCAGTACTTC.